The clone carrying this TCR beta chain was observed a single time. As yet, its antigen is unknown. V trimming: 10 bases; J trimming: 7 bases; junction bases outside the gene matches: 7. Germline loops: CDR1 MDHEN, CDR2 SYDVKM. This CDR3 has 13 amino acids. This record belongs to a study of cytomegalovirus exposure and HLA in healthy donors. Study at large: In a later analysis, the 120 or so validation repertoires were reported to have used the same platform as the approximately 620 first-cohort repertoires. Study conclusions and caveats: First-cohort TCR clusters tended to co-occur in the 120 or so validation repertoires, a later analysis found. For most TCR sequences rarity was the rule, although some public TCRs occurred in many donors. The investigators catalogued 150 to 200 TCR beta chains as cytomegalovirus-associated.

Repertoires were generated with immunoSEQ multiplex PCR, while TCRdb's copy carries only in-frame clones and drops some. Of about 98,000 clones detected, around 88% appear once; the ten largest clones hold around 3.9%. The clonotype was recovered from a woman in her thirties in good health and CMV-seronegative. Sequencing input: PBMCs. The chain combines TRBV28 with TRBJ2-1; 10 bases map to TRBD2. The CDR3: CATSGGARNEQFF. CDR3 DNA sequence: TGTGCCACCAGCGGGGGGGCTAGAAATGAGCAGTTCTTC.